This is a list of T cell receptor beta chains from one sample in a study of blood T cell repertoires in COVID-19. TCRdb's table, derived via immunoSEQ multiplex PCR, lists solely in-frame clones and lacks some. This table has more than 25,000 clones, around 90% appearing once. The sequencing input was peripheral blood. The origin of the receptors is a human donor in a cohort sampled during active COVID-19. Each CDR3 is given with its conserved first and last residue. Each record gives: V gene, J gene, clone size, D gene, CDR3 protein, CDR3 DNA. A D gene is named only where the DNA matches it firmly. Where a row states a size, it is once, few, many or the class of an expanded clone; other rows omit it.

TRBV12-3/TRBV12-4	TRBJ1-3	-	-	CASSPRGNTIYF	TGTGCCAGCAGTCCCCGGGGAAACACCATATATTTT
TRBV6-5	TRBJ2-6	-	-	CASSLVSGANVLTF	TGTGCCAGCAGCTTAGTATCTGGGGCCAACGTCCTGACTTTC
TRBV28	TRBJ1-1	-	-	CASSSGSTQMNTEAFF	TGTGCCAGCAGTTCAGGTTCTACACAGATGAACACTGAAGCTTTCTTT
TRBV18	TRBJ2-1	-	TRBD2	CASSPRTSGRGDEQFF	TGTGCCAGCTCACCACGGACTAGCGGGAGAGGAGATGAGCAGTTCTTC
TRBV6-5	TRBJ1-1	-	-	CASSYHPNRATEAFF	TGTGCCAGCAGTTACCATCCGAACAGGGCGACTGAAGCTTTCTTT
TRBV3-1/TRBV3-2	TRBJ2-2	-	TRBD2	CASSLGTSGRLNTGELFF	TGTGCCAGCAGCCTCGGGACTAGCGGGAGGTTGAACACCGGGGAGCTGTTTTTT
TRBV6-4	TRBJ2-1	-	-	CASSDSLALSSYNEQFF	TGTGCCAGCAGTGACTCCCTAGCGTTAAGCTCCTACAATGAGCAGTTCTTC
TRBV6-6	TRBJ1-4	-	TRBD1	CASSLGQGNEKLFF	TGTGCCAGCAGTTTAGGACAGGGTAATGAAAAACTGTTTTTT
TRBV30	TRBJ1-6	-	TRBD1	CACRDRASPLHF	TGTGCCTGCCGGGACAGGGCTTCACCCCTCCACTTT
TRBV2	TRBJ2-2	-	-	CASRVRGANTGELFF	TGTGCCAGCAGAGTCAGGGGGGCGAACACCGGGGAGCTGTTTTTT
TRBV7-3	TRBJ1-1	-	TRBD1	CASSPIGTVNTEAFF	TGTGCCAGCAGCCCAATCGGGACAGTGAACACTGAAGCTTTCTTT
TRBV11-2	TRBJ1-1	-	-	CASSTQGNTEAFF	TGTGCCAGCAGCACACAGGGGAACACTGAAGCTTTCTTT
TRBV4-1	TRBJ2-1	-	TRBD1	CASSFQGAFGNEQFF	TGCGCCAGCAGCTTCCAGGGGGCTTTTGGAAATGAGCAGTTCTTC
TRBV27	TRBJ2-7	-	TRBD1	CASSSPTGRYEQYF	TGTGCCAGCAGTTCTCCGACAGGGCGGTACGAGCAGTACTTC
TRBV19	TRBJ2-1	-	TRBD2	CASSKPSGRENEQFF	TGTGCCAGTAGTAAGCCTAGCGGGAGGGAAAATGAGCAGTTCTTC
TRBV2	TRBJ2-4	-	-	CASRSGSWIQYF	TGTGCCAGCAGGTCGGGGAGTTGGATTCAGTACTTC
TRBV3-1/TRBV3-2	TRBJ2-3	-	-	CASSQARDHTDTQYF	TGTGCCAGCAGCCAAGCGCGGGACCACACAGATACGCAGTATTTT
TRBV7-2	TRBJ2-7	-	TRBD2	CASSLGSGAGGLYEQYF	TGTGCCAGCAGCTTAGGATCTGGGGCGGGAGGGCTCTACGAGCAGTACTTC
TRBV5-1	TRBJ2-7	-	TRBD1	CASSRDRVGDREQYF	TGCGCCAGCAGCCGGGACAGGGTAGGGGATCGCGAGCAGTACTTC
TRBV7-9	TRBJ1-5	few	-	CASSPVAANQPQHF	TGTGCCAGCAGCCCGGTTGCGGCAAATCAGCCCCAGCATTTT
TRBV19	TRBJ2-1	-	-	CASSPRQFDEQFF	TGTGCCAGTAGCCCGAGACAGTTCGATGAGCAGTTCTTC
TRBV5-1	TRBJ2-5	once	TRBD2	CASSIAGGQETQYF	TGCGCCAGCAGCATAGCGGGAGGGCAAGAGACCCAGTACTTC